This T cell receptor beta chain originates from a study of blood T cells in healthy people across ages. General study findings and limits: Age showed a roughly linear inverse relationship with TCR beta diversity per million T cells. Both naive CD4+ cell counts and diversity were greater in long-lived donors than in aged donors.

Of note for this clonotype: Its specificity is not known.

CDR3 size: 14 residues. Germline assignment: CDR1 SGHRS and CDR2 YFSETQ. V was cut by 0 bases and J by 4 bases, with 10 bases left in between. The use of a sample-barcoded 5' primer and a J-beta primer mix characterized a second PCR of about 7 to 12 cycles. In TCRdb, the 5' RACE reads were re-called with MiXCR into one record per CDR3 protein. This sample has 1.5 million or so distinct CDR3 sequences, with approximately 40% found just once. The sequencing sample was made of blood. The chain is built from TRBV5-1 and TRBJ1-1; D ambiguous. This TCR was recovered from a woman in her late teens or twenties in good health. For the CDR3, the DNA is TGCGCCAGCAGCTTGGGGGGATCGAGCACTGAAGCTTTCTTT. It codes for CASSLGGSSTEAFF. Full variable domain (outside the CDR3, taken from reference TRBV5-1 and TRBJ1-1): KAGVTQTPRYLIKTRGQQVTLSCSPISGHRSVSWYQQTPGQGLQFLFEYFSETQRNKGNFPGRFSGRQFSNSRSEMNVSTLELGDSALYLCASSLGGSSTEAFFGQGTRLTVV.